This T cell receptor (beta chain) was profiled in a study of blood T cell repertoires in COVID-19. Study-level information: Specimens from acute and convalescent COVID-19 originated in the United States, Italy and Spain. In each case, the material was cDNA or gDNA derived from T cells, B-cell-depleted T cells, or PBMCs.

In the original processing: Reference gene primer amplification in the assay estimated nucleated cell counts. Sequencing was performed with immunoSEQ multiplex PCR; in TCRdb, only in-frame clones are kept and a portion is missing. V and J calls plus clone size are reproduced from that table; the DNA served to infer D and trimming. The sample holds around 60,000 clones, around 70% seen once. Deletions cut 3 bases from V and 2 bases from J, with 20 bases between. The CDR3 spans 18 residues. Germline V gives CDR1 LNHDA, CDR2 SQIVND (reference sequence). The chain recombines TRBV19 with TRBJ2-1; D remains ambiguous. Material for sequencing was peripheral blood. This TCR came from a woman aged 45-65 years with active or convalescent COVID-19. The CDR3 here is CASSIYPPGGKPYNEQFF. DNA for the CDR3: TGTGCCAGTAGTATCTATCCCCCTGGCGGTAAACCCTACAATGAGCAGTTCTTC.